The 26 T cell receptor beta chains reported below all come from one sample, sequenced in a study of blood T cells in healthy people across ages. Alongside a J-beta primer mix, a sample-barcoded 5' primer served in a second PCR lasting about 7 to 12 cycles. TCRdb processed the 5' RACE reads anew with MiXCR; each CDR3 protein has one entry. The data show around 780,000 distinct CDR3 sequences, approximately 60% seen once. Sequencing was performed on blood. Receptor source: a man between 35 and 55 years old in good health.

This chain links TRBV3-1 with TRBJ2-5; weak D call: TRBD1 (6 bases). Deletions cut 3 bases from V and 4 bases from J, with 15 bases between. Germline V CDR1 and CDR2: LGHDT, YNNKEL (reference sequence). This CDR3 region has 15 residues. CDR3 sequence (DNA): TGTGCCAGCAGCCACCAATCAGGGGTCGGAGAGACCCAGTACTTC. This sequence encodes CASSHQSGVGETQYF.

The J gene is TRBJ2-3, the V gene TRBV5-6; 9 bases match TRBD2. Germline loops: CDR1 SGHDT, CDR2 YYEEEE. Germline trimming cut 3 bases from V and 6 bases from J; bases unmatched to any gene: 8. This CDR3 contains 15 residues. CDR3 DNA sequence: TGTGCCAGCAGCTCAAAAACTAGCGGGCAGGATACGCAGTATTTT. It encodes CASSSKTSGQDTQYF.

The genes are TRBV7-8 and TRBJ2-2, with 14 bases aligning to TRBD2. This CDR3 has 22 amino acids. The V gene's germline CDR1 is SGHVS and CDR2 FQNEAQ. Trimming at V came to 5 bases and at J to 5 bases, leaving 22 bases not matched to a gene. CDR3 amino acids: CASSGVGTSGGSLLSRTGELFF. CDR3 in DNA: TGTGCCAGCAGCGGGGTGGGGACTAGCGGGGGCTCCCTCCTCAGCAGAACCGGGGAGCTGTTTTTT.

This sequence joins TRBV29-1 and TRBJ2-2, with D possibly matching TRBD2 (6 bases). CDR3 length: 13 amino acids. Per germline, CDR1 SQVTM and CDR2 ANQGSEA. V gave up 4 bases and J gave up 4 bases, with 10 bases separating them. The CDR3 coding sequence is TGCAGCGTTGTGGAGGGCGGCACCGGGGAGCTGTTTTTT. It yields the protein CSVVEGGTGELFF.

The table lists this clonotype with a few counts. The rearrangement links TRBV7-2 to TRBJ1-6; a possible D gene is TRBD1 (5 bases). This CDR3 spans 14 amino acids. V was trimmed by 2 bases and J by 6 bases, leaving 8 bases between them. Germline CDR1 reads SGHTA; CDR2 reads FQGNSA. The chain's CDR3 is CASSLKGTNSPLHF. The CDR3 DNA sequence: TGTGCCAGCAGCTTAAAAGGGACTAATTCACCCCTCCACTTT.

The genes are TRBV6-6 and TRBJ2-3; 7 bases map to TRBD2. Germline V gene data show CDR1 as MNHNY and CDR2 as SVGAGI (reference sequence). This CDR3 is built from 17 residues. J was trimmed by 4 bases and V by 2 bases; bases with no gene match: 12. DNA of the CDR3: TGTGCCAGCAGTTACCACAGCCGGGGGGAAAGGGCAGATACGCAGTATTTT. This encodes CASSYHSRGERADTQYF.

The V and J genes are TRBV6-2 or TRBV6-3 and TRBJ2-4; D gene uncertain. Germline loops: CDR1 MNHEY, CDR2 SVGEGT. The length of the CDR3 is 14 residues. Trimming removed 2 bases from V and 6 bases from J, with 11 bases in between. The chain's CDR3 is CASSYDGLPNIQYF. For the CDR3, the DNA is TGTGCCAGCAGTTACGACGGCCTCCCAAACATTCAGTACTTC.

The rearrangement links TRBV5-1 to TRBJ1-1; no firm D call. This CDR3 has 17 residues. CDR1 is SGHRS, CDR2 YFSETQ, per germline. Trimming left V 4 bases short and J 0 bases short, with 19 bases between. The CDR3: CASSRGGSAPVNTEAFF. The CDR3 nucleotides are TGCGCCAGCAGCCGGGGAGGCAGTGCACCGGTGAACACTGAAGCTTTCTTT.

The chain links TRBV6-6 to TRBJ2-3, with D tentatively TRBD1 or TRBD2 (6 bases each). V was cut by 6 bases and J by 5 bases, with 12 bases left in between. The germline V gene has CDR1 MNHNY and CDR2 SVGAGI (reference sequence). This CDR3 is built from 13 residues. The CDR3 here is CASRAGEEDTQYF. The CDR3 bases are TGTGCCAGCAGGGCAGGGGAGGAAGATACGCAGTATTTT.

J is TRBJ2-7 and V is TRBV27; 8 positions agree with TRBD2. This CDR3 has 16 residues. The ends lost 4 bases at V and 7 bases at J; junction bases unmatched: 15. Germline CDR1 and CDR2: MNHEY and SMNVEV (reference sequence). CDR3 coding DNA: TGTGCCAGCAGTTCTATACGGGGGGGCACTTGGAATGAGCAGTACTTC. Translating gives CASSSIRGGTWNEQYF.

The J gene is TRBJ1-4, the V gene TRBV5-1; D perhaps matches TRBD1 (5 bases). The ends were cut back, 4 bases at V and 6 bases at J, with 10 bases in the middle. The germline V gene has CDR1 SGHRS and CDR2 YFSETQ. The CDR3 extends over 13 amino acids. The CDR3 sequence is CASSLTGDEKLFF. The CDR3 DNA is TGCGCCAGCAGCCTAACGGGGGATGAAAAACTGTTTTTT.

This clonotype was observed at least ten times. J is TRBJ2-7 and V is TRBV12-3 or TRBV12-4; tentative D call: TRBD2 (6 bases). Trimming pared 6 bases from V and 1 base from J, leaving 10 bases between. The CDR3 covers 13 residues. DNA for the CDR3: TGTGCCAGCAGCTCCGGGACTTCCTACGAGCAGTACTTC. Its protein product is CASSSGTSYEQYF.

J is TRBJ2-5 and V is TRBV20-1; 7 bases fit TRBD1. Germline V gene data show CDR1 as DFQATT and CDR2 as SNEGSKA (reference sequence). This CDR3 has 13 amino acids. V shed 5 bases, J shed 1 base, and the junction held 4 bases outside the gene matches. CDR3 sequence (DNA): TGCAGTGCTGGGGGACAGATCCAAGAGACCCAGTACTTC. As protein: CSAGGQIQETQYF.

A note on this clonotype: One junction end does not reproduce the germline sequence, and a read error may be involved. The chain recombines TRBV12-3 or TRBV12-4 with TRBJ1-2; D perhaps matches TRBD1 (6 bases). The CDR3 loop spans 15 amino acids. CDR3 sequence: CAGSPKGGRSYGYTF. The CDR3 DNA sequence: TGTGCCGGCAGTCCCAAAGGGGGGCGGTCGTATGGCTACACCTTC.

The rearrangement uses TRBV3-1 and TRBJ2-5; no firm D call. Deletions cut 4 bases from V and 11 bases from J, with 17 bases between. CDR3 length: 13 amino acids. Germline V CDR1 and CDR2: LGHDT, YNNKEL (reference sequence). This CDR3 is CASSLLRQNEQYF. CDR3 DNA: TGTGCCAGCAGCCTGCTGCGGCAGAATGAGCAGTACTTC.

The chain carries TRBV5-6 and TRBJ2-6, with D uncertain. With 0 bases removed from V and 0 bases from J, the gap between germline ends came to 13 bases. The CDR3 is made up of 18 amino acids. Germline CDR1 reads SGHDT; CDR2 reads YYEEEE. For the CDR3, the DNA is TGTGCCAGCAGCTTGGGTTGGCATGGAAACTCTGGGGCCAACGTCCTGACTTTC. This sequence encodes CASSLGWHGNSGANVLTF.

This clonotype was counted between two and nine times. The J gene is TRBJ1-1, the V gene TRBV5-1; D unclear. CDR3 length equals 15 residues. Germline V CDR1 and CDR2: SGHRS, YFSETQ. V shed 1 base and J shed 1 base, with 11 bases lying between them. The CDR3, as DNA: TGCGCCAGCAGCTTGAATGGACGGAGGAACACTGAAGCTTTCTTT. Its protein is CASSLNGRRNTEAFF. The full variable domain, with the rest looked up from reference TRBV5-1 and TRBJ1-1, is KAGVTQTPRYLIKTRGQQVTLSCSPISGHRSVSWYQQTPGQGLQFLFEYFSETQRNKGNFPGRFSGRQFSNSRSEMNVSTLELGDSALYLCASSLNGRRNTEAFFGQGTRLTVV.

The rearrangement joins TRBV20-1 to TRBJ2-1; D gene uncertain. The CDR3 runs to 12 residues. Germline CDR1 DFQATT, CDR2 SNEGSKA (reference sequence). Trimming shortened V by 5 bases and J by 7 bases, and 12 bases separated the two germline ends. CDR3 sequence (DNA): TGCAGTGCTGGCGACCAGCAGAATGAGCAGTTCTTC. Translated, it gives CSAGDQQNEQFF.

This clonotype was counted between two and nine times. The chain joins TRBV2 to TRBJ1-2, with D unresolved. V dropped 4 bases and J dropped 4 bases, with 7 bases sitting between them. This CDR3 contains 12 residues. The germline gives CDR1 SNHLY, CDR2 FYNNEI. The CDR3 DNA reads TGTGCCAGCAGTGGTCGGATCTATGGCTACACCTTC. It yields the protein CASSGRIYGYTF.

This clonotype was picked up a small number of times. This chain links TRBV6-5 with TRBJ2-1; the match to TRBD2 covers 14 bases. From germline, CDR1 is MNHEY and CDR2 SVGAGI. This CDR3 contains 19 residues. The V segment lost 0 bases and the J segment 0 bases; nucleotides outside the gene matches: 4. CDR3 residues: CASSYSGTSGGPSYNEQFF. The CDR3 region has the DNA TGTGCCAGCAGTTACTCGGGGACTAGCGGGGGCCCCTCCTACAATGAGCAGTTCTTC.

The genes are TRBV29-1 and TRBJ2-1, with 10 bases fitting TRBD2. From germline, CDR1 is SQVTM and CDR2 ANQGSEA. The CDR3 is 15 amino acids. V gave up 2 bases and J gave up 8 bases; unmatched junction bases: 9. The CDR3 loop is CSVEPGLAGVYEQFF. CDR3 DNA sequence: TGCAGCGTTGAACCTGGTCTAGCGGGAGTTTATGAGCAGTTCTTC.

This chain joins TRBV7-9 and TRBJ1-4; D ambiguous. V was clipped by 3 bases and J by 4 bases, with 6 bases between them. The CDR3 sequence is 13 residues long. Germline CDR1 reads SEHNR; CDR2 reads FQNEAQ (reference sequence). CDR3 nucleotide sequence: TGTGCCAGCAGCTTTTTGGGTAATGAAAAACTGTTTTTT. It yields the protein CASSFLGNEKLFF. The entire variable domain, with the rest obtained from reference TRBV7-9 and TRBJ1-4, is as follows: DTGVSQNPRHKITKRGQNVTFRCDPISEHNRLYWYRQTLGQGPEFLTYFQNEAQLEKSRLLSDRFSAERPKGSFSTLEIQRTEQGDSAMYLCASSFLGNEKLFFGSGTQLSVL.

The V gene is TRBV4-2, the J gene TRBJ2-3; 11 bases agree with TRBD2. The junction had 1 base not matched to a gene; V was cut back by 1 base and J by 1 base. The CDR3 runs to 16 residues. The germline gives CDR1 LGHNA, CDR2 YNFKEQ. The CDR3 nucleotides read TGTGCCAGCAGCCAAGTAGCGGGGGGGGGCACAGATACGCAGTATTTT. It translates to CASSQVAGGGTDTQYF.

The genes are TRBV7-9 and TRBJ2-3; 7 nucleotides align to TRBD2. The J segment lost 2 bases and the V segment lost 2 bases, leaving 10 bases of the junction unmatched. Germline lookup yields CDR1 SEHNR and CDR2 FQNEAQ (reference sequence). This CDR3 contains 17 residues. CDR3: CASSLYGGSKATDTQYF. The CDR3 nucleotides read TGTGCCAGCAGCTTATACGGCGGGAGTAAGGCCACAGATACGCAGTATTTT.

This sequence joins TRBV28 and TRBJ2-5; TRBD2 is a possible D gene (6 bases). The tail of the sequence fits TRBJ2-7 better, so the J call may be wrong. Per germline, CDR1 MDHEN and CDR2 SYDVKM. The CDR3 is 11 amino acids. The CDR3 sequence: CASGGATEQYF. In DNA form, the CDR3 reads TGTGCCAGCGGAGGGGCGACCGAGCAGTACTTC.

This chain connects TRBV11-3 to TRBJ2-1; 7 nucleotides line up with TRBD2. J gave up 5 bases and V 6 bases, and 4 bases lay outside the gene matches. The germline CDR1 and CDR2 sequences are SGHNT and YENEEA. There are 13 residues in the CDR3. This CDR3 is CASRLAEDNEQFF. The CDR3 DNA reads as TGTGCCAGCAGGCTAGCGGAGGACAATGAGCAGTTCTTC.